Many counts were recorded for the clone carrying this T cell receptor beta chain. The antigen is not known. The sample belongs to a study of T cells in Graves' hyperthyroidism and ophthalmopathy. About the research overall: Peripheral blood specimens were obtained at initial diagnosis, prior to any treatment.

Study-wide results and limits: Most thyroid clonotypes expanded above 0.001 appeared in blood too.

RNA transcripts yielded amplified TCR beta CDR3 regions. The HTBI set primed first-round TCR CDR3 RT-PCR. In TCRdb, the multiplex PCR reads were re-called with MiXCR into one record per CDR3 protein. The sample carries roughly 700,000 distinct CDR3 sequences, 15% to 20% recorded once. A roughly 9.3 ml volume of fresh peripheral blood provided the PBMCs. The sequencing sample was made of blood. The receptor was isolated from a man aged 50 or older with Graves' hyperthyroidism.

The CDR3 spells CASSPRRSTEAFF. CDR3 nucleotides: TGTGCCAGCAGTCCACGGAGGTCCACTGAAGCTTTCTTT. The V and J genes are TRBV28 and TRBJ1-1; D is unresolved. Germline V gene data show CDR1 as MDHEN and CDR2 as SYDVKM. CDR3 size: 13 residues. Deletions cut 5 bases from V and 4 bases from J, with 11 bases between.